These 27 T cell receptor beta chains share one sample of origin, sequenced in a study of neoadjuvant anti-PD-1 for oral cavity cancer. Method: immunoSEQ multiplex PCR; TCRdb's copy keeps in-frame clones and lacks some. The sample comprises about 80,000 clones, 84% of which are singletons, and 2.5% to 3.5% rests with the top ten. The material sequenced was PBMCs, taken before nivolumab (anti-PD-1) treatment. The receptors stem from a person between 40 and 85 years old with oral cavity squamous cell carcinoma.

The chain links TRBV28 to TRBJ2-7; possible D gene TRBD2, 5 bases. The CDR3 is 14 residues long. Germline CDR1 reads MDHEN; CDR2 reads SYDVKM. V was shortened by 4 bases and J by 2 bases, with 12 bases between the two germline ends. DNA for the CDR3: TGTGCCAGCAGTTCGGGGATGACGGCCTACGAGCAGTACTTC. It translates to CASSSGMTAYEQYF.

The rearrangement joins TRBV14 to TRBJ2-2, with D possibly being TRBD1 or TRBD2 (6 bases each). Trimming cost V 2 bases and J 6 bases, with 16 bases left between them. The germline gives CDR1 SGHDN, CDR2 FVKESK. CDR3 length equals 16 residues. DNA for the CDR3: TGTGCCAGCAGCCAACTACCGGGGGCAGCAGCCGGGGAGCTGTTTTTT. The encoded protein is CASSQLPGAAAGELFF.

This clone was seen a handful of times. This chain uses TRBV27 with TRBJ2-7, with TRBD2 identical over 11 bases. The CDR3 has 13 residues. CDR1 is MNHEY, CDR2 SMNVEV, per germline (reference sequence). With 5 bases clipped from V and 12 bases from J, the junction kept 9 bases outside the gene matches. The CDR3, as DNA: TGTGCCAGCAGTGACGGGACTAGCGGCTTCGGGTACTTC. Protein: CASSDGTSGFGYF.

The DNA of the CDR3 is TGTGCCAGTAGGCCCGGGACAGAAGAGACCCAGTACTTC. This codes for CASRPGTEETQYF. The J gene is TRBJ2-5, the V gene TRBV19; TRBD1 matches 7 bases. The CDR3 loop spans 13 amino acids. Per germline, CDR1 LNHDA and CDR2 SQIVND (reference sequence). V lost 6 bases, J lost 3 bases, and 4 bases stayed unmatched.

This sequence joins TRBV9 and TRBJ1-4; possible D gene TRBD1, 5 bases. This CDR3 region has 15 residues. Trimming pared 4 bases from V and 1 base from J, leaving 11 bases between. Germline V gene sequence: CDR1 SGDLS, CDR2 YYNGEE. The CDR3 DNA reads as TGTGCCAGCAGCCCCAGGGCGGTAACTAATGAAAAACTGTTTTTT. Protein: CASSPRAVTNEKLFF.

This chain links TRBV9 with TRBJ2-1, with D possibly TRBD1 on 6 matching bases. The V gene's germline CDR1 is SGDLS and CDR2 YYNGEE. This CDR3 is 15 amino acids long. V was trimmed by 0 bases and J by 7 bases, leaving 14 bases between them. The CDR3 DNA is TGTGCCAGCAGCGTAGGGACAGCTGGTAGAAATGAGCAGTTCTTC. Protein: CASSVGTAGRNEQFF. Full variable domain (remainder filled in from reference TRBV9 and TRBJ2-1): DSGVTQTPKHLITATGQRVTLRCSPRSGDLSVYWYQQSLDQGLQFLIQYYNGEERAKGNILERFSAQQFPDLHSELNLSSLELGDSALYFCASSVGTAGRNEQFFGPGTRLTVL.

This chain joins TRBV30 and TRBJ2-1; 11 positions agree with TRBD2. J was trimmed by 4 bases and V by 4 bases; bases with no gene match: 9. This CDR3 contains 16 residues. Germline CDR1 and CDR2: GTSNPN and SVGIG (reference sequence). The CDR3 loop is CAWNRLAGPSYNEQFF. The CDR3 DNA reads TGTGCCTGGAACAGACTAGCGGGACCCTCTTACAATGAGCAGTTCTTC. The whole variable domain, remainder taken from reference TRBV30 and TRBJ2-1, is SQTIHQWPATLVQPVGSPLSLECTVEGTSNPNLYWYRQAAGRGLQLLFYSVGIGQISSEVPQNLSASRPQDRQFILSSKKLLLSDSGFYLCAWNRLAGPSYNEQFFGPGTRLTVL.

This clone has only one observation. The gene calls are TRBV5-6 and TRBJ2-2; TRBD2 agrees at 9 bases. CDR1 is SGHDT and CDR2 is YYEEEE in the germline V gene. There are 17 residues in the CDR3. Germline trimming cut 4 bases from V and 4 bases from J; bases unmatched to any gene: 11. The CDR3 here is CASSRVQAGGGTGELFF. DNA of the CDR3: TGTGCCAGCAGCCGGGTCCAGGCGGGAGGGGGCACCGGGGAGCTGTTTTTT.

The V gene is TRBV28, the J gene TRBJ1-2, with TRBD1 identical over 7 bases. The CDR3 is 17 amino acids. Germline trimming cut 6 bases from V and 4 bases from J; bases unmatched to any gene: 17. Germline lookup yields CDR1 MDHEN and CDR2 SYDVKM. The CDR3 loop reads CASSLRTDRAFSYGYTF. The CDR3 DNA sequence: TGTGCCAGCAGCCTCCGCACCGACAGGGCATTCTCCTATGGCTACACCTTC.

For this clone: The same CDR3 also results from other DNA sequences found in this sample. This chain uses TRBV30 with TRBJ2-5, with a weak D call TRBD1 (5 bases). This CDR3 is 12 amino acids long. Germline lookup yields CDR1 GTSNPN and CDR2 SVGIG (reference sequence). V lost 4 bases to trimming and J lost 2 bases, with 8 bases between them. CDR3 nucleotides: TGTGCCTGGAACGCAGGGCAAGAGACCCAGTACTTC. It specifies CAWNAGQETQYF.

The genes are TRBV11-2 and TRBJ2-1; TRBD2 matches at 8 bases. V was clipped by 0 bases and J by 4 bases; unmatched bases: 2. CDR1 is SGHAT, CDR2 FQNNGV, per germline. The CDR3 length is 15 residues. CDR3 in DNA: TGTGCCAGCAGCTTAGAAGCGGGAGAGTACAATGAGCAGTTCTTC. Translated: CASSLEAGEYNEQFF.

The genes are TRBV13 and TRBJ1-1, with D possibly being TRBD1 (5 bases). The length of the CDR3 is 12 residues. Germline values: CDR1 PRHDT, CDR2 FYEKMQ (reference sequence). With 5 bases removed from V and 9 bases from J, the gap between germline ends came to 13 bases. The CDR3 region has the DNA TGTGCCAGCAGCATACGGGACGGGAAAGCTTTCTTT. Its translation: CASSIRDGKAFF.

The rearrangement links TRBV5-1 to TRBJ1-1; D gene uncertain. The CDR3 spans 12 residues. The V end lost 2 bases, the J end lost 4 bases, and 6 bases lay between the germline ends. Germline loops: CDR1 SGHRS, CDR2 YFSETQ. CDR3 bases: TGCGCCAGCAGCTTCGCGGGCACTGAAGCTTTCTTT. This translates into CASSFAGTEAFF.

V gene TRBV25-1 combines with J gene TRBJ2-1, with TRBD1 identical over 8 bases. Per the germline V gene, CDR1 is MGHDK and CDR2 is SYGVNS. The CDR3 totals 14 residues. V dropped 7 bases and J dropped 8; count of bases not matched to a gene: 10. The CDR3 DNA is TGTGCCAGCAACCGACAGGGGTTTGGCGATGAGCAGTTCTTC. As protein: CASNRQGFGDEQFF.

In nucleotides, the CDR3 is TGCGCCAGCAGCCAAGAGGAGACTAGCGGGATTTGGTACGAGCAGTACTTC. Protein sequence: CASSQEETSGIWYEQYF. The V call is TRBV4-1, the J call TRBJ2-7, with 11 nucleotides matching TRBD2. V lost 0 bases, J lost 4 bases, and 8 bases stayed unmatched. The CDR3 consists of 17 residues. Germline-derived CDR1 and CDR2 are MGHRA and YSYEKL.

Here the CDR3 DNA reads TGTGCCATCAGTGAAGGGAGGGAGAATGAGCAGTTCTTC. Protein product: CAISEGRENEQFF. The chain joins TRBV10-3 to TRBJ2-1; TRBD2 agrees at 7 bases. With 3 bases clipped from V and 7 bases from J, the junction kept 3 bases outside the gene matches. The germline CDR1 and CDR2 sequences are ENHRY and SYGVKD. The CDR3 loop spans 13 amino acids.

The rearrangement joins TRBV19 to TRBJ1-1; 7 bases are shared with TRBD1. Germline V gives CDR1 LNHDA, CDR2 SQIVND (reference sequence). V lost 9 bases, J lost 0 bases, and 13 bases stayed unmatched. The CDR3 runs to 16 residues. The CDR3 reads CASTLNTGAMNTEAFF. CDR3 nucleotide sequence: TGTGCCAGCACCCTCAATACAGGGGCCATGAACACTGAAGCTTTCTTT.

The chain is built from TRBV5-1 and TRBJ2-1, with TRBD2 matching over 9 bases. The J segment lost 1 base and the V segment lost 0 bases, leaving 2 bases of the junction unmatched. The CDR3 length is 16 residues. Germline assignment: CDR1 SGHRS and CDR2 YFSETQ. The CDR3 region is CASSLEAGGSYNEQFF. The CDR3 region has the DNA TGCGCCAGCAGCTTGGAAGCGGGAGGATCCTACAATGAGCAGTTCTTC. Filled out from reference TRBV5-1 and TRBJ2-1, the complete variable domain reads KAGVTQTPRYLIKTRGQQVTLSCSPISGHRSVSWYQQTPGQGLQFLFEYFSETQRNKGNFPGRFSGRQFSNSRSEMNVSTLELGDSALYLCASSLEAGGSYNEQFFGPGTRLTVL.

This chain joins TRBV30 and TRBJ2-4; TRBD1 matches 9 bases. Trimming cost V 5 bases and J 9 bases; bases outside gene matches: 8. Germline V gene data show CDR1 as GTSNPN and CDR2 as SVGIG (reference sequence). The CDR3 spans 13 residues. CDR3 residues: CAWLPGQGGIQYF. CDR3 DNA: TGTGCCTGGCTCCCGGGACAGGGAGGCATTCAGTACTTC.

The V and J genes are TRBV2 and TRBJ2-7; D unclear. The CDR3 is 11 residues long. From germline, CDR1 is SNHLY and CDR2 FYNNEI. V was cut by 4 bases and J by 6 bases, with 7 bases left in between. The CDR3: CASSAAAEQYF. The CDR3 nucleotides are TGTGCCAGCAGTGCGGCCGCCGAGCAGTACTTC.

The CDR3 spells CASSQDPREPDTQYF. The CDR3 nucleotides read TGTGCCAGCAGCCAAGATCCGCGGGAACCAGATACGCAGTATTTT. This chain links TRBV4-2 with TRBJ2-3; a weak D match, TRBD2 (6 bases). This CDR3 has 15 residues. Germline CDR1 and CDR2: LGHNA and YNFKEQ. Trimming left V 0 bases short and J 4 bases short, with 11 bases between.

This chain joins TRBV10-3 and TRBJ2-5, with a possible D match to TRBD1 (6 bases). The CDR3 contains 15 residues. CDR1 ENHRY and CDR2 SYGVKD come from the germline V gene. The germline V and J ends were trimmed by 1 base and 4 bases, with 13 bases remaining between them. CDR3: CAISEFPQGGETQYF. The CDR3 DNA reads TGTGCCATCAGTGAGTTTCCACAGGGTGGAGAGACCCAGTACTTC.

This chain connects TRBV30 to TRBJ2-3; 7 bases align to TRBD1. This CDR3 spans 16 amino acids. The V gene end was trimmed by 2 bases and the J gene end by 6 bases; junction bases not matched to a gene: 14. Germline CDR1 and CDR2: GTSNPN and SVGIG (reference sequence). CDR3 sequence reads: CAWSTGQAPLGDTQYF. The CDR3 DNA sequence: TGTGCCTGGAGTACAGGACAGGCGCCTCTCGGGGATACGCAGTATTTT. Looking up the rest from reference TRBV30 and TRBJ2-3 gives the full variable domain: SQTIHQWPATLVQPVGSPLSLECTVEGTSNPNLYWYRQAAGRGLQLLFYSVGIGQISSEVPQNLSASRPQDRQFILSSKKLLLSDSGFYLCAWSTGQAPLGDTQYFGPGTRLTVL.

This rearrangement joins TRBV6-1 to TRBJ2-5; TRBD1 aligns across 8 bases. The germline V gene encodes CDR1 MNHNS and CDR2 SASEGT. With V trimmed by 6 bases and J by 7 bases, 7 bases remained unmatched. The CDR3 is made up of 13 amino acids. The CDR3: CASRGTGTGTQYF. The CDR3 DNA reads TGTGCCAGCAGGGGGACAGGTACGGGGACCCAGTACTTC.

CDR3 residues: CASSLGYNYGYTF. CDR3 nucleotides: TGTGCCAGCAGTTTAGGCTACAACTATGGCTACACCTTC. The gene calls are TRBV27 and TRBJ1-2, with D unresolved. Germline values: CDR1 MNHEY, CDR2 SMNVEV (reference sequence). The germline V and J ends were trimmed by 2 bases and 2 bases, with 6 bases remaining between them. There are 13 residues in the CDR3.

The chain's CDR3 is CASSLSGIEAFF. The CDR3 nucleotides read TGTGCCAGCAGCTTATCTGGAATTGAAGCTTTCTTT. The chain links TRBV7-9 to TRBJ1-1, with D unclear. The CDR3 runs to 12 residues. Trimming pared 2 bases from V and 7 bases from J, leaving 8 bases between. Germline values: CDR1 SEHNR, CDR2 FQNEAQ (reference sequence).

The CDR3 DNA follows: TGTGCCAGCAGTTACTCACAGGGGGGATGGACCGGGGAGCTGTTTTTT. Translated, it gives CASSYSQGGWTGELFF. V gene TRBV6-5 combines with J gene TRBJ2-2; 8 bases map to TRBD1. V gave up 0 bases and J gave up 5 bases; unmatched junction bases: 5. This CDR3 comprises 16 residues. Germline values: CDR1 MNHEY, CDR2 SVGAGI.